This T cell receptor (beta chain) was observed in a study of vaccination and CD4 T cells after COVID-19. In the study overall: Post-vaccination specimens were collected at a median of approximately 72 days following dose two (range 14 to 241).

Trimming shortened V by 6 bases and J by 8 bases, and 19 bases separated the two germline ends. This CDR3 spans 14 amino acids. CDR1 is MNHNS, CDR2 SASEGT, per germline. This clonotype was observed a handful of times. Its cognate antigen is unknown. The Oncomine TCR Beta short-read assay was what sequenced the DNA obtained from cultured CD4+ T cells. In this case, cultured CD4+ T cells provided the extracted genomic DNA. Via MiXCR, TCRdb re-called the PCR reads, giving one row per CDR3 protein. This table holds some 10,000 distinct CDR3 sequences, roughly 44% found once. Specified treatment: roughly 10-day PBMC culture with coronavirus spike peptide pools or control peptides (ViraFEST assay). Peptide-pool expansion of antigen-specific T cells preceded TCR sequencing in ViraFEST.

The chain links TRBV6-1 to TRBJ1-2; D unclear. This TCR derives from a human donor who had recovered from COVID-19. Sequencing input: CD4+ T cells from blood, cultured in vitro. The CDR3 region has the DNA TGTGCCAGCAGCCCCACAATGAGTTTTAGCGGCTACACCTTC. Translated: CASSPTMSFSGYTF.